This T cell receptor (beta chain) was captured by sequencing in a study of blood T cell repertoires in COVID-19. Study details: Material from acute and convalescent COVID-19 was sourced from the United States, Italy and Spain. Sources were T cells, B-cell-depleted T cells, or PBMCs; the material itself was cDNA or gDNA.

V was pared by 5 bases and J by 5 bases, with 7 bases of the junction left unmatched. Germline V CDR1 and CDR2: LNHDA, SQIVND (reference sequence). The CDR3 contains 15 residues. Original data processing: How many nucleated cells were present was estimated from reference gene primer amplification. The data were produced by immunoSEQ multiplex PCR, yet TCRdb's version contains in-frame clones alone and is incomplete. V and J calls and clone size are as listed in that table; D and trimming were resolved from the DNA. This sample yields fewer than 250,000 clones, of which roughly nine tenths are seen a single time; 0.7% to 0.85% belongs to the top ten.

The sample taken for sequencing was peripheral blood. The chain is built from TRBV19 and TRBJ1-4; TRBD1 matches at 8 bases. The sequence came from a woman in her seventies with acute or convalescent COVID-19. CDR3 amino acids: CASSGSGGRNEKLFF. The CDR3 DNA sequence: TGTGCCAGTAGTGGTTCAGGGGGCAGGAATGAAAAACTGTTTTTT.